A selection of T cell receptor beta chains follows, all from one sample in a study of blood T cell repertoires in COVID-19. Here immunoSEQ multiplex PCR was the method, and the copy in TCRdb shows in-frame clones only, minus some. Among some 490,000 clones listed, approximately 85% were seen once. The material sequenced was peripheral blood. The origin of the receptors is a human donor in a cohort sampled during active COVID-19. CDR3s include the opening cysteine and the closing phenylalanine or tryptophan. Fields, in order: CDR3 protein, CDR3 DNA, J gene, D gene, V gene, clone size. A D gene is named only where the DNA matches it firmly. A row's size may be missing; if present it is once, few, many or a size class.

CDR3 protein: CASSQKGSSGNTIYF
CDR3 DNA: TGTGCCAGCAGCCAAAAAGGGAGTTCTGGAAACACCATATATTTT
J gene: TRBJ1-3
D gene: .
V gene: TRBV3-1/TRBV3-2
clone size: .

CDR3 protein: CASSQTGGTNEKLFF
CDR3 DNA: TGCGCCAGCAGCCAAACAGGGGGAACTAATGAAAAACTGTTTTTT
J gene: TRBJ1-4
D gene: TRBD1
V gene: TRBV4-3
clone size: .

CDR3 protein: CASSSSTGGDTQYF
CDR3 DNA: TGTGCCAGCAGCTCCTCGACAGGAGGAGATACGCAGTATTTT
J gene: TRBJ2-3
D gene: .
V gene: TRBV11-3
clone size: .

CDR3 protein: CAISDGQGENQPQHF
CDR3 DNA: TGTGCCATCAGTGACGGACAGGGGGAAAATCAGCCCCAGCATTTT
J gene: TRBJ1-5
D gene: TRBD1
V gene: TRBV10-3
clone size: .

CDR3 protein: CASSLEFEGVDYGYTF
CDR3 DNA: TGTGCCAGCAGCTTGGAGTTTGAAGGGGTGGACTATGGCTACACCTTC
J gene: TRBJ1-2
D gene: .
V gene: TRBV5-6
clone size: .

CDR3 protein: CASSSGQGWNEKLFF
CDR3 DNA: TGTGCCAGCAGCTCGGGACAGGGGTGGAATGAAAAACTGTTTTTT
J gene: TRBJ1-4
D gene: TRBD1
V gene: TRBV7-9
clone size: .

CDR3 protein: CASSFQGLQETQYF
CDR3 DNA: TGTGCCAGCAGCTTTCAGGGGTTACAAGAGACCCAGTACTTC
J gene: TRBJ2-5
D gene: .
V gene: TRBV7-8
clone size: .

CDR3 protein: CASSISGGEQFF
CDR3 DNA: TGTGCCAGTAGTATCTCGGGAGGTGAGCAGTTCTTC
J gene: TRBJ2-1
D gene: TRBD2
V gene: TRBV19
clone size: .

CDR3 protein: CASSPEQINEKLFF
CDR3 DNA: TGTGCCAGCTCACCAGAACAGATTAATGAAAAACTGTTTTTT
J gene: TRBJ1-4
D gene: .
V gene: TRBV18
clone size: .

CDR3 protein: CSAIPRGEGTEAFF
CDR3 DNA: TGCAGCGCAATCCCCAGGGGAGAGGGGACTGAAGCTTTCTTT
J gene: TRBJ1-1
D gene: .
V gene: TRBV29-1
clone size: once

CDR3 protein: CASSPIDSLGEKLFF
CDR3 DNA: TGTGCCAGCAGCCCTATCGACAGCCTAGGGGAAAAACTGTTTTTT
J gene: TRBJ1-4
D gene: .
V gene: TRBV7-2
clone size: .

CDR3 protein: CASRISYNSPLHF
CDR3 DNA: TGTGCCTCCAGGATATCCTATAATTCACCCCTCCACTTT
J gene: TRBJ1-6
D gene: .
V gene: TRBV27
clone size: .

CDR3 protein: CARGGGTSGRSYEQYF
CDR3 DNA: TGTGCCCGCGGGGGGGGGACTAGCGGGAGATCCTACGAGCAGTACTTC
J gene: TRBJ2-7
D gene: TRBD2
V gene: TRBV2
clone size: .

CDR3 protein: CASSLNRGVVAEQYF
CDR3 DNA: TGTGCCAGCAGCTTGAACAGGGGAGTTGTAGCCGAGCAGTACTTC
J gene: TRBJ2-7
D gene: TRBD1
V gene: TRBV5-4
clone size: .

CDR3 protein: CAGEGISGGYTF
CDR3 DNA: TGTGCCGGGGAGGGGATATCAGGTGGCTACACCTTC
J gene: TRBJ1-2
D gene: .
V gene: TRBV30
clone size: .

CDR3 protein: CASSRLTSGRLNEQFF
CDR3 DNA: TGTGCCAGTAGTCGTCTTACTAGCGGGAGGTTAAATGAGCAGTTCTTC
J gene: TRBJ2-1
D gene: TRBD2
V gene: TRBV19
clone size: .

CDR3 protein: CASSPQGGETYEQYF
CDR3 DNA: TGTGCCAGCTCACCCCAAGGGGGGGAGACCTACGAGCAGTACTTC
J gene: TRBJ2-7
D gene: .
V gene: TRBV18
clone size: .

CDR3 protein: CASSPRASGSRNEQFF
CDR3 DNA: TGTGCCAGCAGCCCCCGTGCTAGCGGGAGCCGCAATGAGCAGTTCTTC
J gene: TRBJ2-1
D gene: TRBD2
V gene: TRBV9
clone size: .

CDR3 protein: CASSTRLAGAPGDEQYF
CDR3 DNA: TGTGCCAGCAGCACAAGACTAGCGGGAGCCCCGGGCGACGAGCAGTACTTC
J gene: TRBJ2-7
D gene: TRBD2
V gene: TRBV7-8
clone size: once

CDR3 protein: CASSLPTGPGYTF
CDR3 DNA: TGTGCCAGCAGTCTCCCGACAGGGCCTGGCTACACCTTC
J gene: TRBJ1-2
D gene: TRBD1
V gene: TRBV28
clone size: .

CDR3 protein: CASSAEGSGWGTQYF
CDR3 DNA: TGTGCCAGCAGCGCGGAGGGTAGCGGCTGGGGTACGCAGTATTTT
J gene: TRBJ2-3
D gene: .
V gene: TRBV9
clone size: .

CDR3 protein: CASSLGPGQETQYF
CDR3 DNA: TGCGCCAGCAGCTTGGGACCCGGACAGGAGACCCAGTACTTC
J gene: TRBJ2-5
D gene: .
V gene: TRBV5-1
clone size: .